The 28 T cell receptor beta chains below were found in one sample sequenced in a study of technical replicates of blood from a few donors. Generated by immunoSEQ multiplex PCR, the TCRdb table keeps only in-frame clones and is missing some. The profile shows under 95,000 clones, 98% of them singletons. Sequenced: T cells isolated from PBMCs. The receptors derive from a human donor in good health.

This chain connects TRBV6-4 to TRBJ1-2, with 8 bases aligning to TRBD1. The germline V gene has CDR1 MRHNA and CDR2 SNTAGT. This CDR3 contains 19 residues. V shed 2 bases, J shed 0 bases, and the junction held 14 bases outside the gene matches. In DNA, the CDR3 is TGTGCCAGCAGTGACCACCCCGGGACAGGCCCCCTATCTAACTATGGCTACACCTTC. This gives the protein CASSDHPGTGPLSNYGYTF.

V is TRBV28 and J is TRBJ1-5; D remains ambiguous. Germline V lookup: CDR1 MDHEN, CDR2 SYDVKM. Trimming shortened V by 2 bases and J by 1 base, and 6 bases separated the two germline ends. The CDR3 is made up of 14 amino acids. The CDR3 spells CASSLDGSNQPQHF. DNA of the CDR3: TGTGCCAGCAGTTTAGACGGGAGCAATCAGCCCCAGCATTTT.

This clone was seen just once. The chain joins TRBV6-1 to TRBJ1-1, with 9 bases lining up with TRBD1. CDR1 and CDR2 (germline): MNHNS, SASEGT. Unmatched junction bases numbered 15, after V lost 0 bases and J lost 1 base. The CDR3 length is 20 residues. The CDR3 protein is CASSEALDRRDRVENTEAFF. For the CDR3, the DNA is TGTGCCAGCAGTGAAGCCCTCGACCGCCGGGACAGGGTGGAGAACACTGAAGCTTTCTTT.

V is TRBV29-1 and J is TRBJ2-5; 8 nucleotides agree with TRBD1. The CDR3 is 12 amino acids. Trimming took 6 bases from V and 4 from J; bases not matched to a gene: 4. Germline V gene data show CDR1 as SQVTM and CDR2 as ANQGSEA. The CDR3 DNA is TGCAGCGTCTCAGGGGGCCGAGAGACCCAGTACTTC. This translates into CSVSGGRETQYF.

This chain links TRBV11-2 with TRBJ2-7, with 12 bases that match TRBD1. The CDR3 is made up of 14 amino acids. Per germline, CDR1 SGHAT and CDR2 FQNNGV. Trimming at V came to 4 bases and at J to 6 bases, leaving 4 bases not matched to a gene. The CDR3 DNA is TGTGCCAGCAGCTCCGGGACAGGGGGCTTCGAGCAGTACTTC. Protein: CASSSGTGGFEQYF.

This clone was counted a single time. CDR3 sequence: CASSYQGSGYTF. The CDR3 coding sequence is TGTGCCAGCAGCTACCAGGGTTCTGGCTACACCTTC. V is TRBV7-9 and J is TRBJ1-2; maybe TRBD1 (5 bases). This CDR3 is built from 12 residues. Germline values: CDR1 SEHNR, CDR2 FQNEAQ (reference sequence). V dropped 4 bases and J dropped 7 bases, with 10 bases sitting between them.

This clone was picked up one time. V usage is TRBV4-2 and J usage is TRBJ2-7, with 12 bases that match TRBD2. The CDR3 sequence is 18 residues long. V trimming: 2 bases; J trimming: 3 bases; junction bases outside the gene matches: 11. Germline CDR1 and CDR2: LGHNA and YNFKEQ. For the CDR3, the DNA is TGTGCCAGCAGCCAATACTCTTCGACTAGCGGGAGAGACTACGAGCAGTACTTC. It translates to CASSQYSSTSGRDYEQYF.

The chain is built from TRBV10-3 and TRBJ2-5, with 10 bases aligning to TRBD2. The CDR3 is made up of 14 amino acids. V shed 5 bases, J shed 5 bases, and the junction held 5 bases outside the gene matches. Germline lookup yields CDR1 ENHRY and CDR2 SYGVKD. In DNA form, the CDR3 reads TGTGCCATCAGTCAGCGGGGGGGCACGGAGACCCAGTACTTC. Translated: CAISQRGGTETQYF.

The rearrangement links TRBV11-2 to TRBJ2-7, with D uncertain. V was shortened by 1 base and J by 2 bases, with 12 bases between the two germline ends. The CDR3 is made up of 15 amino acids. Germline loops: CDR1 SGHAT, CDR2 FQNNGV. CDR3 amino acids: CASSLAIIGTYEQYF. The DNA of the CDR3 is TGTGCCAGCAGCTTAGCGATCATTGGCACCTACGAGCAGTACTTC.

Here the CDR3 reads CASTRTGDGETQYF. The CDR3 DNA reads TGTGCCAGCACCCGGACAGGTGACGGGGAGACCCAGTACTTC. This chain links TRBV6-1 with TRBJ2-5, with 7 bases fitting TRBD1. This CDR3 comprises 14 residues. Germline V lookup: CDR1 MNHNS, CDR2 SASEGT. The junction had 10 bases not matched to a gene; V was cut back by 7 bases and J by 5 bases.

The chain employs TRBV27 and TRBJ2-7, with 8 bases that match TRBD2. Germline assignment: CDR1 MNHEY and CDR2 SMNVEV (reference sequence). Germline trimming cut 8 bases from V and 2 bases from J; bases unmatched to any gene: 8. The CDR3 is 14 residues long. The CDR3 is CASCLAGGPYEQYF. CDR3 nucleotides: TGTGCCAGCTGCCTCGCGGGGGGACCCTACGAGCAGTACTTC.

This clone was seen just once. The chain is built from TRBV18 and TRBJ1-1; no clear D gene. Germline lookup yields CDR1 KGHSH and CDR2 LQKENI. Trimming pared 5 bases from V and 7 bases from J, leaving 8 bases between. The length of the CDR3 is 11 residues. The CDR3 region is CASSGEGEAFF. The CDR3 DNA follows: TGTGCCAGCTCAGGGGAGGGTGAAGCTTTCTTT.

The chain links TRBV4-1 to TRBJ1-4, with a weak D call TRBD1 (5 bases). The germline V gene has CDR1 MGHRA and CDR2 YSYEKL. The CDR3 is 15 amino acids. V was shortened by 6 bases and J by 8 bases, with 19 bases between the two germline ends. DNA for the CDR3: TGCGCCAGCAGTCTGATTGGGACTGTGGGCGAAAAACTGTTTTTT. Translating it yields CASSLIGTVGEKLFF.

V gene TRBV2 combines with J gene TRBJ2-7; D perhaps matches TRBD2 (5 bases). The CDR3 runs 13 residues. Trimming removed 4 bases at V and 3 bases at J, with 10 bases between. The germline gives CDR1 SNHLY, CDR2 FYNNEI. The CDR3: CASSGRALYEQYF. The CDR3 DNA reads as TGTGCCAGCAGTGGGCGGGCTCTCTACGAGCAGTACTTC.

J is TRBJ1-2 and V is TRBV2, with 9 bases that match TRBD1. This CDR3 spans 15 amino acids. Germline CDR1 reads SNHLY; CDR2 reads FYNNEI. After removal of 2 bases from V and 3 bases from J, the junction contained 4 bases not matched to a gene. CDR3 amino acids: CASSEQDRGYYGYTF. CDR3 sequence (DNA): TGTGCCAGCAGTGAACAGGACAGGGGTTACTATGGCTACACCTTC.

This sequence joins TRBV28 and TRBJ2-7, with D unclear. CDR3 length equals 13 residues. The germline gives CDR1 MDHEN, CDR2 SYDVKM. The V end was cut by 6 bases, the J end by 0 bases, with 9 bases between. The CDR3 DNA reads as TGTGCCAGCAGCCGAGACAACTCCTACGAGCAGTACTTC. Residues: CASSRDNSYEQYF.

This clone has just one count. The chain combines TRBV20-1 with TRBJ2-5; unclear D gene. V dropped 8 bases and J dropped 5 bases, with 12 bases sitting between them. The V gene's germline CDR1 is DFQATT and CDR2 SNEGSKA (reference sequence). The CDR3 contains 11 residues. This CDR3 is CSTLPGETQYF. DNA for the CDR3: TGCAGTACTTTGCCCGGGGAGACCCAGTACTTC.

The DNA for the CDR3 is TGTGCCAGCAGTTACTCCAGGGGGGTATTAGATACGCAGTATTTT. Its translation is CASSYSRGVLDTQYF. V and J are TRBV6-5 and TRBJ2-3; TRBD1 might be the D (7 bases). Looked up from germline, CDR1 is MNHEY and CDR2 is SVGAGI. This CDR3 region has 15 residues. V was pared by 0 bases and J by 5 bases, with 12 bases between.

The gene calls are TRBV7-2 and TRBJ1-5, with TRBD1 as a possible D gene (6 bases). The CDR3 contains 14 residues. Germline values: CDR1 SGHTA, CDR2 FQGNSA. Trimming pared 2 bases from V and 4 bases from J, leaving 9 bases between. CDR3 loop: CASSLNRANQPQHF. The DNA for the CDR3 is TGTGCCAGCAGCTTAAACAGGGCAAATCAGCCCCAGCATTTT.

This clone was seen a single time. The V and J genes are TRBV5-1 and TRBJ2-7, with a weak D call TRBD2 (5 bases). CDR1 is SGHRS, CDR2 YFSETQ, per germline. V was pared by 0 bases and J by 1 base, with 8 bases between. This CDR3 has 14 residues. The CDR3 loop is CASSLVGESYEQYF. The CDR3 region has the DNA TGCGCCAGCAGCTTGGTCGGGGAATCCTACGAGCAGTACTTC.

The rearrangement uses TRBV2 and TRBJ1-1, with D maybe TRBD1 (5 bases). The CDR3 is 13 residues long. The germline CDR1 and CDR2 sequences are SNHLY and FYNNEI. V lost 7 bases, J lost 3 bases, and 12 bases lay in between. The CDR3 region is CASNQGRDTEAFF. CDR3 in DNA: TGTGCCAGCAACCAGGGAAGGGACACTGAAGCTTTCTTT.

DNA of the CDR3: TGCGCCAGCAGTGTATTAGTAGGGGACTCTGGGGCCAACGTCCTGACTTTC. Translation gives CASSVLVGDSGANVLTF. This chain connects TRBV10-1 to TRBJ2-6; tentative D call: TRBD1 (5 bases). Germline V gene data show CDR1 as WNHNN and CDR2 as SYGVQD (reference sequence). The CDR3 totals 17 residues. Trimming took off 4 bases at V and 0 bases at J, with 13 bases between the two ends.

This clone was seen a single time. The CDR3 is CASMIGAYEQYF. Here the CDR3 DNA reads TGTGCCAGCATGATCGGGGCCTACGAGCAGTACTTC. V and J are TRBV6-1 and TRBJ2-7; a possible D gene is TRBD2 (5 bases). CDR3 length equals 12 residues. Germline values: CDR1 MNHNS, CDR2 SASEGT. The germline V and J ends were trimmed by 7 bases and 2 bases, with 9 bases remaining between them.

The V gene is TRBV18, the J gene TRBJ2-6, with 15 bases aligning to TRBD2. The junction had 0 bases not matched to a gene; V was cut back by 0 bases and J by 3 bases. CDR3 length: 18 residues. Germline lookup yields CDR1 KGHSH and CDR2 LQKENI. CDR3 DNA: TGTGCCAGCTCACCACCGGGACTAGCGGGAGGTGGGGCCAACGTCCTGACTTTC. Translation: CASSPPGLAGGGANVLTF.

This CDR3 is CASSFNLGRTDTQYF. DNA for the CDR3: TGTGCCAGCAGCTTTAACCTAGGTAGAACGGATACGCAGTATTTT. The chain uses TRBV7-6 and TRBJ2-3; D unresolved. Germline lookup yields CDR1 SGHVS and CDR2 FNYEAQ. Trimming stripped 3 bases from V and 6 bases from J, with 16 bases between. The CDR3 totals 15 residues. The whole variable domain, remainder taken from reference TRBV7-6 and TRBJ2-3, is GAGVSQSPRYKVTKRGQDVALRCDPISGHVSLYWYRQALGQGPEFLTYFNYEAQQDKSGLPNDRFSAERPEGSISTLTIQRTEQRDSAMYRCASSFNLGRTDTQYFGPGTRLTVL.

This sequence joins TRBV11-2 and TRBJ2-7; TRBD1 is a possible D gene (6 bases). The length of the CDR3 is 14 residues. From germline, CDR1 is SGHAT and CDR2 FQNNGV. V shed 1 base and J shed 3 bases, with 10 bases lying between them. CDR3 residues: CASSLATGSYEQYF. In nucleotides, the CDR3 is TGTGCCAGCAGCTTAGCCACAGGGAGCTACGAGCAGTACTTC.

Here the CDR3 DNA reads TGCGCCAGCAGCTTGGGCGGGGGGAGCGGACACCGGGTCACAGATACGCAGTATTTT. It translates to CASSLGGGSGHRVTDTQYF. The chain is built from TRBV5-1 and TRBJ2-3; 8 nucleotides line up with TRBD2. After removal of 0 bases from V and 2 bases from J, the junction contained 14 bases not matched to a gene. This CDR3 has 19 residues. Germline V lookup: CDR1 SGHRS, CDR2 YFSETQ. Variable domain in full (rest from reference TRBV5-1 and TRBJ2-3): KAGVTQTPRYLIKTRGQQVTLSCSPISGHRSVSWYQQTPGQGLQFLFEYFSETQRNKGNFPGRFSGRQFSNSRSEMNVSTLELGDSALYLCASSLGGGSGHRVTDTQYFGPGTRLTVL.

CDR3 amino acids: CASSLAQGGFYEQYF. The CDR3 region has the DNA TGTGCCAGCAGCTTAGCCCAGGGGGGTTTCTACGAGCAGTACTTC. The genes are TRBV11-1 and TRBJ2-7, with a tentative D call TRBD1 (7 bases). V was shortened by 0 bases and J by 3 bases, with 12 bases between the two germline ends. The length of the CDR3 is 15 residues. CDR1 is SGHAT, CDR2 FQDESV, per germline (reference sequence).